The 22 T cell receptor beta chains below come from one sample, sequenced in a study of blood T cell repertoires in COVID-19. The assay was immunoSEQ multiplex PCR, and TCRdb's table has in-frame clones only and misses some. The sample contains 350,000 to 450,000 clones, roughly 88% of which appear only once. Specimen: PBMCs or T cells enriched from blood (not recorded which). Every receptor here comes from a woman younger than 30 who had been exposed to COVID-19.

The chain carries TRBV10-2 and TRBJ2-1; 9 bases agree with TRBD1. The CDR3 contains 14 residues. J was trimmed by 9 bases and V by 9 bases; bases with no gene match: 12. Germline CDR1 reads WSHSY; CDR2 reads SAAADI. The CDR3, as DNA: TGCGCCAGTAAAGGACAGGGGCGTTTGATTGAGCAGTTCTTC. Translating gives CASKGQGRLIEQFF.

The rearrangement uses TRBV5-1 and TRBJ2-1; 8 nucleotides align to TRBD2. Per germline, CDR1 SGHRS and CDR2 YFSETQ. The CDR3 totals 14 residues. Trimming removed 4 bases from V and 3 bases from J; junction bases left unmatched: 3. The CDR3 nucleotides read TGCGCCAGCAGCAACGGGACTAGCTACAATGAGCAGTTCTTC. Protein: CASSNGTSYNEQFF.

There are a few counts of this clone. The V gene is TRBV25-1, the J gene TRBJ1-1; D call uncertain. The germline V and J ends were trimmed by 1 base and 9 bases, with 12 bases remaining between them. The germline V gene encodes CDR1 MGHDK and CDR2 SYGVNS. The CDR3 spans 13 residues. The CDR3 DNA is TGTGCCAGCAGTGAATTGAGTGGGCGTCAAGCTTTCTTT. It yields the protein CASSELSGRQAFF.

The rearrangement joins TRBV11-2 to TRBJ1-5; 12 bases match TRBD1. Trimming cost V 7 bases and J 5 bases; bases outside gene matches: 12. Germline CDR1 SGHAT, CDR2 FQNNGV. The CDR3 extends over 17 amino acids. In DNA, the CDR3 is TGTGCCAGCACCCCCGGGACAGGGGGCGCGGTGGATCAGCCCCAGCATTTT. Amino acids: CASTPGTGGAVDQPQHF.

The gene calls are TRBV27 and TRBJ1-1; maybe TRBD1 (6 bases). Germline lookup yields CDR1 MNHEY and CDR2 SMNVEV (reference sequence). V lost 1 base and J 5 bases, leaving 11 bases between the germline ends. The CDR3 totals 14 residues. The DNA for the CDR3 is TGTGCCAGCAGTTTATTGGGGGCGAATACTGAAGCTTTCTTT. Protein sequence: CASSLLGANTEAFF.

This clone was observed once. This chain links TRBV18 with TRBJ1-1; possible D gene TRBD1, 6 bases. CDR3 length equals 19 residues. V shed 4 bases and J shed 3 bases, with 27 bases lying between them. The germline CDR1 and CDR2 sequences are KGHSH and LQKENI. DNA of the CDR3: TGTGCCAGCTCACTAAACTTGCAACACAGGGTGGGGAATGACACTGAAGCTTTCTTT. It codes for CASSLNLQHRVGNDTEAFF.

The rearrangement joins TRBV7-9 to TRBJ2-1; 11 bases map to TRBD2. The CDR3 consists of 14 residues. Germline trimming cut 10 bases from V and 4 bases from J; bases unmatched to any gene: 6. Germline-derived CDR1 and CDR2 are SEHNR and FQNEAQ (reference sequence). The CDR3 DNA follows: TGTGCCACCCTAGCGGGAGGAGATTACAATGAGCAGTTCTTC. It translates to CATLAGGDYNEQFF.

V and J are TRBV29-1 and TRBJ1-3, with a possible D match to TRBD1 (6 bases). Trimming removed 2 bases from V and 4 bases from J, with 9 bases in between. Germline V lookup: CDR1 SQVTM, CDR2 ANQGSEA. The CDR3 is 13 amino acids. The CDR3 bases are TGCAGCGTTGAAAAGGACAGCGGAAACACCATATATTTT. It specifies CSVEKDSGNTIYF.

With respect to this clone: The sample has other DNA sequences that encode this CDR3 too. V and J are TRBV18 and TRBJ2-6, with 9 bases that match TRBD1. The V segment lost 1 base and the J segment 0 bases; nucleotides outside the gene matches: 1. In germline, CDR1 is KGHSH, CDR2 LQKENI. The length of the CDR3 is 17 residues. In DNA, the CDR3 is TGTGCCAGCTCACCACGGGACAGGGTCTCTGGGGCCAACGTCCTGACTTTC. It specifies CASSPRDRVSGANVLTF. Full variable domain (outside the CDR3, taken from reference TRBV18 and TRBJ2-6): NAGVMQNPRHLVRRRGQEARLRCSPMKGHSHVYWYRQLPEEGLKFMVYLQKENIIDESGMPKERFSAEFPKEGPSILRIQQVVRGDSAAYFCASSPRDRVSGANVLTFGAGSRLTVL.

This clone has just a few counts. DNA for the CDR3: TGTGCCAGCAGTACGACAGGGGGCGATCAGCCCCAGCATTTT. It yields the protein CASSTTGGDQPQHF. The genes are TRBV27 and TRBJ1-5; TRBD1 matches at 10 bases. Trimming took 5 bases from V and 5 from J; bases not matched to a gene: 3. The CDR3 extends over 14 amino acids. Germline V gene data show CDR1 as MNHEY and CDR2 as SMNVEV (reference sequence).

This clone was seen just once. The chain joins TRBV28 to TRBJ2-3; TRBD1 might be the D (6 bases). The length of the CDR3 is 15 residues. The germline V and J ends were trimmed by 2 bases and 5 bases, with 14 bases remaining between them. Germline CDR1 MDHEN, CDR2 SYDVKM. The CDR3 sequence: CASSLASKGGDTQYF. DNA for the CDR3: TGTGCCAGCAGTTTAGCTAGCAAAGGGGGAGATACGCAGTATTTT.

This rearrangement joins TRBV5-1 to TRBJ2-1, with TRBD2 matching 7 bases. CDR1 SGHRS and CDR2 YFSETQ come from the germline V gene. This CDR3 region has 17 residues. With 3 bases clipped from V and 4 bases from J, the junction kept 13 bases outside the gene matches. Here the CDR3 DNA reads TGCGCCAGCAGCTCCCCTTTGACGGGCGGGAGTTACAATGAGCAGTTCTTC. It encodes CASSSPLTGGSYNEQFF.

This rearrangement joins TRBV7-9 to TRBJ1-2; weak D call: TRBD1 (6 bases). Trimming removed 5 bases from V and 12 bases from J, with 13 bases in between. Per germline, CDR1 SEHNR and CDR2 FQNEAQ (reference sequence). This CDR3 spans 11 amino acids. The CDR3 here is CASSRTDRNTF. The CDR3 DNA reads as TGTGCCAGCAGCCGAACCGACAGGAACACCTTC.

This chain connects TRBV5-5 to TRBJ1-3; D might be TRBD1 (5 bases). Trimming stripped 4 bases from V and 0 bases from J, with 17 bases between. The germline CDR1 and CDR2 sequences are SGHKS and YYEKEE (reference sequence). This CDR3 comprises 17 residues. CDR3: CASSQIGASLSGNTIYF. The CDR3 coding sequence is TGTGCCAGCAGCCAAATAGGGGCGTCGCTCTCTGGAAACACCATATATTTT.

The chain is built from TRBV7-9 and TRBJ1-6; D not certain. V was shortened by 5 bases and J by 0 bases, with 11 bases between the two germline ends. The CDR3 consists of 16 residues. Germline CDR1 is SEHNR and CDR2 is FQNEAQ (reference sequence). DNA for the CDR3: TGTGCCAGCAGCCCCGCGGGAAGCTCCTATAATTCACCCCTCCACTTT. Translation: CASSPAGSSYNSPLHF.

V is TRBV6-6 and J is TRBJ1-1; no definite D call. There are 14 residues in the CDR3. The V gene lost 3 bases and the J gene lost 3 bases, with 11 bases spanning the gap. Germline loops: CDR1 MNHNY, CDR2 SVGAGI (reference sequence). CDR3 bases: TGTGCCAGCAGTTATATGTCTAAAGACACTGAAGCTTTCTTT. Translated: CASSYMSKDTEAFF.

For this clone: An end of the junction differs from the germline gene, which may be a read error. The J gene is TRBJ2-3, the V gene TRBV5-8, with TRBD2 matching 10 bases. Germline assignment: CDR1 SGHTS and CDR2 YDEGEE. This CDR3 region has 12 residues. CDR3 sequence reads: CASSTLAGGGDF. As DNA, the CDR3 is TGTGCCAGCAGCACTTTAGCGGGAGGAGGTGATTTT. Combining the CDR3 with reference TRBV5-8 and TRBJ2-3 gives the whole variable domain EAGVTQSPTHLIKTRGQQATLRCSPISGHTSVYWYQQALGLGLQFLLWYDEGEERNRGNFPPRFSGRQFPNYSSELNVNALELEDSALYLCASSTLAGGGDFGPGTRLTVL.

The genes are TRBV5-1 and TRBJ1-2; tentatively, D is TRBD1 (5 bases). The CDR3 runs 14 residues. Germline V gives CDR1 SGHRS, CDR2 YFSETQ. Trimming took 0 bases from V and 8 from J, leaving 14 bases between them. In DNA, the CDR3 is TGCGCCAGCAGCTTGGGGCAGGGATTGGGAGGCTACACCTTC. Translation: CASSLGQGLGGYTF.

The CDR3 spells CASSSTGLQETQYF. Here the CDR3 DNA reads TGTGCCAGCAGCTCGACAGGGCTCCAAGAGACCCAGTACTTC. V and J are TRBV7-3 and TRBJ2-5; 7 bases are shared with TRBD1. J gave up 1 base and V 4 bases, and 3 bases lay outside the gene matches. Germline values: CDR1 SGHTA, CDR2 FQGTGA. The length of the CDR3 is 14 residues.

The V call is TRBV27, the J call TRBJ1-5; D is unclear. V shed 5 bases and J shed 0 bases, with 23 bases lying between them. The CDR3 runs 19 residues. The germline gives CDR1 MNHEY, CDR2 SMNVEV (reference sequence). CDR3 nucleotides: TGTGCCAGCAGTCGTGACGGCGGTCCCCCCCAATATAGCAATCAGCCCCAGCATTTT. Protein: CASSRDGGPPQYSNQPQHF.

The chain employs TRBV5-8 and TRBJ1-3; tentative D call: TRBD1 (6 bases). Germline CDR1 reads SGHTS; CDR2 reads YDEGEE. The V gene lost 6 bases and the J gene lost 0 bases, with 13 bases spanning the gap. This CDR3 spans 15 amino acids. In DNA form, the CDR3 reads TGTGCCAGCACCTTACGGACAGCCTCTGGAAACACCATATATTTT. It is translated as CASTLRTASGNTIYF.

The V and J genes are TRBV28 and TRBJ1-2; the D gene is possibly TRBD1 (6 bases). Trimming took off 8 bases at V and 2 bases at J, with 12 bases between the two ends. Germline lookup yields CDR1 MDHEN and CDR2 SYDVKM. The CDR3 has 13 residues. The chain's CDR3 is CASHVDSNYGYTF. The CDR3 DNA reads TGTGCCAGCCACGTGGACAGCAACTATGGCTACACCTTC.